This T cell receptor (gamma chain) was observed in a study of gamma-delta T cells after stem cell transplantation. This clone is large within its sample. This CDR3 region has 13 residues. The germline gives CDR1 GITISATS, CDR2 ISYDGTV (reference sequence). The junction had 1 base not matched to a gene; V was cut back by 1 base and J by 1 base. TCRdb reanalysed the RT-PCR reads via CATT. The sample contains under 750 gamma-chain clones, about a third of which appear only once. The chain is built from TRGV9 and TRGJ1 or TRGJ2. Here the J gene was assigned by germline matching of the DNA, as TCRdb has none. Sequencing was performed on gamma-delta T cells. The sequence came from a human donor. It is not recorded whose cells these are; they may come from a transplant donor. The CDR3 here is CALWEVNYYKKLF. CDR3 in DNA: TGTGCCTTGTGGGAGGTAAATTATTATAAGAAACTCTTT.